A selection of T cell receptor beta chains follows, all from one sample in a study of blood T cell repertoires in COVID-19. TCRdb keeps only in-frame clones here, not all; method: immunoSEQ multiplex PCR. Of about 200,000 clones detected, over 80% appear once; the ten largest clones hold around 8%. The sample consisted of peripheral blood. These TCRs come from a woman aged 55-70 years with COVID-19, enrolled during active disease. The CDR3 runs from the conserved cysteine through the conserved F or W. Each record gives: V gene, J gene, D gene, CDR3 protein, CDR3 DNA. D genes are given only for firm matches.

TRBV13,TRBJ1-3,NA,CASRAGISGNTIYF,TGTGCCAGCAGGGCGGGGATCTCTGGAAACACCATATATTTT
TRBV7-3,TRBJ2-6,NA,CASSLDSSFSGANVLTF,TGTGCCAGCAGCTTAGACAGTTCCTTCTCTGGGGCCAACGTCCTGACTTTC
TRBV7-2,TRBJ2-2,NA,CASSPLLNTGELFF,TGTGCCAGCAGCCCTTTATTAAACACCGGGGAGCTGTTTTTT
TRBV5-6,TRBJ2-3,TRBD1,CASSSGQGAGDTQYF,TGTGCCAGCAGCTCCGGACAGGGGGCGGGAGATACGCAGTATTTT
TRBV20-1,TRBJ2-1,NA,CSAQYNEQFF,TGCAGTGCTCAGTACAATGAGCAGTTCTTC
TRBV6-2/TRBV6-3,TRBJ2-1,NA,CASSYSNFGLHQFF,TGTGCCAGCAGTTACTCGAATTTTGGCCTTCACCAGTTCTTC
TRBV6-1,TRBJ2-1,TRBD2,CASSATKLLAGGLPYNEQFF,TGTGCCAGCAGTGCAACCAAGTTGTTAGCGGGAGGGCTACCATACAATGAGCAGTTCTTC
TRBV24-1,TRBJ2-1,NA,CATSDLQQGSGEQFF,TGTGCCACCAGTGATTTGCAACAGGGTTCCGGTGAGCAGTTCTTC
TRBV19,TRBJ2-6,NA,CASSMVGQGANVLTF,TGTGCCAGTAGTATGGTGGGGCAAGGGGCCAACGTCCTGACTTTC
TRBV3-1/TRBV3-2,TRBJ1-4,NA,CASSQDAGAGEKLFF,TGTGCCAGCAGCCAAGATGCGGGGGCCGGTGAAAAACTGTTTTTT
TRBV7-8,TRBJ2-5,TRBD2,CASSLGLAGPRGETQYF,TGTGCCAGCAGCTTAGGACTAGCGGGCCCCAGGGGAGAGACCCAGTACTTC